These 8 T cell receptor beta chains came from one sample sequenced in a study of OX40 agonist ivuxolimab in advanced cancers. Profiled with immunoSEQ multiplex PCR; TCRdb holds only in-frame clones, not every one. The sample lists over 85,000 clones; about 90% were seen once. This sample comprised CD4+ or CD8+ T cells sorted from blood, obtained in a trial of the OX40 agonist ivuxolimab. Source of these receptors: an adult with an advanced solid tumor such as melanoma, head and neck, liver or kidney cancer.

J is TRBJ1-3 and V is TRBV5-6; D is undetermined. CDR1 is SGHDT, CDR2 YYEEEE, per germline. The CDR3 is made up of 15 amino acids. The germline V and J ends were trimmed by 2 bases and 0 bases, with 9 bases remaining between them. The DNA of the CDR3 is TGTGCCAGCAGCTTAGTGGGGTACTCTGGAAACACCATATATTTT. Residues: CASSLVGYSGNTIYF.

This chain joins TRBV5-4 and TRBJ2-2; no definite D call. Trimming cost V 2 bases and J 5 bases, with 13 bases left between them. The length of the CDR3 is 15 residues. The V gene's germline CDR1 is SGHNT and CDR2 YYREEE (reference sequence). The CDR3 protein is CASSLDSLGTGELFF. As DNA, the CDR3 is TGTGCCAGCAGCTTAGACTCCCTGGGAACCGGGGAGCTGTTTTTT.

The chain joins TRBV7-8 to TRBJ2-6, with 7 bases aligning to TRBD1. The ends lost 6 bases at V and 2 bases at J; junction bases unmatched: 4. Germline CDR1 SGHVS, CDR2 FQNEAQ. There are 15 residues in the CDR3. The chain's CDR3 is CASSFQGAGANVLTF. The DNA for the CDR3 is TGTGCCAGCAGTTTCCAGGGGGCTGGGGCCAACGTCCTGACTTTC.

The chain uses TRBV29-1 and TRBJ1-1; weak D call: TRBD1 (6 bases). The CDR3 extends over 14 amino acids. Trimming took 2 bases from V and 1 from J, leaving 11 bases between them. CDR1 is SQVTM, CDR2 ANQGSEA, per germline. CDR3 bases: TGCAGCGTTGAACAGGGGCCCACGAACACTGAAGCTTTCTTT. Protein sequence: CSVEQGPTNTEAFF.

This chain joins TRBV11-3 and TRBJ2-3; D is undetermined. The germline CDR1 and CDR2 sequences are SGHNT and YENEEA. This CDR3 has 14 amino acids. Deletions cut 1 base from V and 4 bases from J, with 9 bases between. The CDR3 reads CASSLGARSDTQYF. The CDR3, as DNA: TGTGCCAGCAGCTTAGGTGCGCGGTCAGATACGCAGTATTTT.

Only a few counts were recorded for this clone. The chain employs TRBV4-2 and TRBJ2-5; 8 nucleotides match TRBD2. The J segment lost 4 bases and the V segment lost 1 base, leaving 8 bases of the junction unmatched. Germline CDR1 and CDR2: LGHNA and YNFKEQ. CDR3 length: 16 amino acids. The DNA of the CDR3 is TGTGCCAGCAGCCAAGGGGGCGGGAGGTTGGGAGAGACCCAGTACTTC. It translates to CASSQGGGRLGETQYF.

This rearrangement joins TRBV11-2 to TRBJ2-3; D is uncertain. CDR3 length: 19 residues. Trimming left V 5 bases short and J 1 base short, with 25 bases between. Germline-derived CDR1 and CDR2 are SGHAT and FQNNGV. The CDR3 reads CASSPRFDFSLPGTDTQYF. CDR3 coding DNA: TGTGCCAGCAGCCCCCGATTCGACTTTTCACTACCAGGCACAGATACGCAGTATTTT.

This sequence joins TRBV7-9 and TRBJ2-1; 7 bases align to TRBD2. Trimming removed 5 bases from V and 9 bases from J; junction bases left unmatched: 16. CDR3 size: 16 residues. Germline CDR1 reads SEHNR; CDR2 reads FQNEAQ (reference sequence). CDR3 residues: CASSPPTPGGLGEQFF. CDR3 nucleotides: TGTGCCAGCAGCCCTCCCACTCCGGGAGGTCTTGGTGAGCAGTTCTTC.